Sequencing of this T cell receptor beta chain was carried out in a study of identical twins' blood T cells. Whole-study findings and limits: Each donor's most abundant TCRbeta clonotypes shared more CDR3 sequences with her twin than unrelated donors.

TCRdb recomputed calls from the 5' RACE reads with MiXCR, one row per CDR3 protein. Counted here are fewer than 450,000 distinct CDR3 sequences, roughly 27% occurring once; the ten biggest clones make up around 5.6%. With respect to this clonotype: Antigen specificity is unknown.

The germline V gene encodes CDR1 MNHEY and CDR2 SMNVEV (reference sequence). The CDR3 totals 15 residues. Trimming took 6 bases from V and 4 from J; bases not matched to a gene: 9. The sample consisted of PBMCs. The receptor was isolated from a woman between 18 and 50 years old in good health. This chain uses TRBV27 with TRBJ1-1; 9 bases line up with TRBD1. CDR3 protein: CASRPDRGFVTEAFF. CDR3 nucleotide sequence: TGTGCCAGCAGACCGGACAGGGGTTTTGTCACTGAAGCTTTCTTT.